This TCR beta chain was captured by sequencing in a study of patients and donors after allogeneic stem cell transplantation (dated by TCRdb to the early 2020s). Worth noting for this clonotype: Its specific antigen is unknown. Base-call qualities are not available, and no considerably larger clone is one nucleotide away.

Trimming leaves V shorter by 4 bases and J shorter by 5 bases, with the junction holding 8 bases beyond the gene matches. The germline V gene provides CDR1 SGHRS and CDR2 YFSETQ. CDR3 length: 14 amino acids, cysteine to phenylalanine. CDR3 DNA only is kept here, 42 bases in frame from base 1. Library construction relied on RT-PCR. The instrument given in TCRdb is NextSeq 550. The public reads were reprocessed in TCRdb via fastp at Q25 and MiXCR, keeping in-frame beta chains. All rows with the same CDR3 protein become a single entry with the most common DNA and genes. The sample includes some 960,000 distinct CDR3 sequences, with over 15% observed a single time. 5% to 7.5% of the sample is taken by the ten largest.

Sequencing was performed on blood, either unsorted or a sorted T cell fraction (not recorded which). This receptor was taken from a human donor who was either an allogeneic HSCT recipient or a stem cell or donor lymphocyte infusion donor (not recorded which). It is not recorded whose cells these are; they may come from a transplant donor. Recombination connected TRBV5-1 to TRBJ2-5; 7 junctional bases match TRBD2. For the CDR3, the sequence is CASSEQWGGETQYF. The base sequence is TGCGCCAGCAGCGAACAGTGGGGAGGGGAGACCCAGTACTTC. The full variable domain, with segments outside the CDR3 supplied by the reference TRBV5-1 and TRBJ2-5 proteins, appears as KAGVTQTPRYLIKTRGQQVTLSCSPISGHRSVSWYQQTPGQGLQFLFEYFSETQRNKGNFPGRFSGRQFSNSRSEMNVSTLELGDSALYLCASSEQWGGETQYFGPGTRLLVL.